This T cell receptor beta chain came from a study of a mutant IDH1 vaccine in newly diagnosed glioma. Study in general: The treated population exhibited a male proportion of roughly 60%, a female proportion of 37.5%, and a mean age of approximately 41 years.

As for time point: week 11, during vaccination. Doses comprised 300 ug of mutant IDH1 20-mer peptide each, plus topical imiquimod. Here immunoSEQ multiplex PCR was the method, and the copy in TCRdb shows in-frame clones only, minus some. The sample includes approximately 110,000 clones, 90% of them seen just once. The CDR3 is 13 amino acids. Germline loops: CDR1 SGHTA, CDR2 FQGNSA. General study points: Pseudoprogression apparently lacked any relation to changes in top peripheral T cell clonotypes.

As for this clone: Its target is not known.

The origin of this receptor is a woman aged 45-65 years with glioma. Sequencing was performed on PBMCs, taken from a glioma patient whose treatment included an IDH1 peptide vaccine. V gene TRBV7-2 combines with J gene TRBJ2-5, with D perhaps assigned TRBD1 or TRBD2 (5 bases each). Near its end, the DNA agrees better with TRBJ2-7, so the J call may be wrong. CDR3 region: CASSKQRGYEQYF. In DNA form, the CDR3 reads TGTGCCAGCAGCAAGCAGAGGGGTTACGAGCAGTACTTC.